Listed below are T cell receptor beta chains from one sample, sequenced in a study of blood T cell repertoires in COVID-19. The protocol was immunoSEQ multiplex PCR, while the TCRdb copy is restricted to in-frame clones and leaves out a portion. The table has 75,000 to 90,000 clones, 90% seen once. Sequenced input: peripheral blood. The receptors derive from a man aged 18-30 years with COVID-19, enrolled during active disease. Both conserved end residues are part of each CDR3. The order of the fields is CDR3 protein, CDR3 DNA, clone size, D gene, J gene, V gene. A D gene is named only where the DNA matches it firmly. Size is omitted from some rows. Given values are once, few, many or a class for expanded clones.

CASSLIRGSTDTQYF	TGTGCCAGCAGCTTAATTCGCGGGAGCACAGATACGCAGTATTTT	.	.	TRBJ2-3	TRBV7-6
CASSTTGNTEAFF	TGTGCCAGCAGCACGACAGGCAACACTGAAGCTTTCTTT	.	.	TRBJ1-1	TRBV3-1/TRBV3-2
CATSDFSGGGYNEQFF	TGTGCCACCAGTGATTTTTCAGGGGGCGGGTACAATGAGCAGTTCTTC	.	TRBD1	TRBJ2-1	TRBV24-1
CASSQNDGAETQYF	TGTGCCAGCAGCCAAAATGACGGAGCGGAGACCCAGTACTTC	.	.	TRBJ2-5	TRBV4-2
CASSWGTGTGSQPQHF	TGTGCCAGCAGCTGGGGGACCGGGACAGGGAGTCAGCCCCAGCATTTT	.	TRBD1	TRBJ1-5	TRBV7-2
CASSQETGSNTGELFF	TGCGCCAGCAGCCAAGAAACAGGGTCGAACACCGGGGAGCTGTTTTTT	once	.	TRBJ2-2	TRBV4-3
CASKIQREDNEQFF	TGTGCCAGCAAAATACAGCGGGAGGACAATGAGCAGTTCTTC	once	TRBD2	TRBJ2-1	TRBV6-6
CAWTGGDTQYF	TGTGCCTGGACAGGGGGGGATACGCAGTATTTT	.	.	TRBJ2-3	TRBV30
CASSLGPISPLHF	TGTGCCAGCAGTTTAGGTCCTATTTCACCCCTCCACTTT	once	.	TRBJ1-6	TRBV27
CASSLYEGTDTDTQYF	TGTGCCAGCAGTTTATACGAAGGGACAGACACAGATACGCAGTATTTT	.	TRBD1	TRBJ2-3	TRBV27
CASSFVAGRAYNEQFF	TGTGCCAGTAGTTTCGTAGCGGGGAGGGCATACAATGAGCAGTTCTTC	.	TRBD2	TRBJ2-1	TRBV19
CASSKAGQTYEQYF	TGTGCCAGCAGCAAAGCGGGACAGACCTACGAGCAGTACTTC	.	.	TRBJ2-7	TRBV21-1
CASSESRTENSPLHF	TGCGCCAGCAGTGAGTCCAGGACTGAGAATTCACCCCTCCACTTT	.	.	TRBJ1-6	TRBV10-1
CATSDSRGATEAFF	TGTGCCACCAGTGATAGTCGGGGGGCAACTGAAGCTTTCTTT	.	.	TRBJ1-1	TRBV24-1
CASSLGVPSGTYYEQYF	TGTGCCAGCAGCTTAGGGGTTCCTAGCGGGACCTACTACGAGCAGTACTTC	.	TRBD2	TRBJ2-7	TRBV7-2
CASSFNRDGNQPQHF	TGTGCCAGCAGTTTTAACAGGGATGGCAATCAGCCCCAGCATTTT	.	.	TRBJ1-5	TRBV28
CASSRTSGHTGELFF	TGTGCCAGCAGCCGGACTAGCGGGCACACCGGGGAGCTGTTTTTT	.	TRBD2	TRBJ2-2	TRBV27
CASSWGESYEQYF	TGTGCCAGCAGTTGGGGGGAATCCTACGAGCAGTACTTC	.	.	TRBJ2-7	TRBV27
CASSTGEANIQYF	TGTGCCAGCAGTACAGGGGAGGCAAACATTCAGTACTTC	.	.	TRBJ2-4	TRBV6-2/TRBV6-3
CASMAGALGQYF	TGTGCCAGCATGGCGGGTGCCCTGGGGCAGTACTTC	.	.	TRBJ2-7	TRBV28
CASSYYTDTQYF	TGTGCCAGTAGCTACTACACAGATACGCAGTATTTT	.	.	TRBJ2-3	TRBV19
CASSLALNEQFF	TGCGCCAGCAGCTTGGCCCTCAATGAGCAGTTCTTC	.	.	TRBJ2-1	TRBV5-1
CASSSFGASGTNEQFF	TGTGCCAGCAGCTCTTTTGGGGCTAGCGGGACCAATGAGCAGTTCTTC	.	TRBD2	TRBJ2-1	TRBV7-2
CASSLQGTGGYGYTF	TGTGCCAGCAGCCTCCAAGGTACAGGCGGCTATGGCTACACCTTC	.	.	TRBJ1-2	TRBV3-1/TRBV3-2
CASTPSAYEQYF	TGCGCCAGCACCCCTAGTGCCTACGAGCAGTACTTC	.	.	TRBJ2-7	TRBV10-2
CASSLGSAYEQYF	TGTGCCAGCAGCTTGGGATCAGCCTACGAGCAGTACTTC	.	.	TRBJ2-7	TRBV5-6
CASSVTGGNTEAFF	TGTGCCAGCAGCGTGACAGGGGGGAACACTGAAGCTTTCTTT	.	TRBD1	TRBJ1-1	TRBV5-5
CAWNAPHAGVYQPQHF	TGTGCCTGGAATGCTCCTCACGCGGGGGTGTATCAGCCCCAGCATTTT	.	.	TRBJ1-5	TRBV30
CASSVPGENSYNEQFF	TGTGCCAGCAGCGTTCCGGGAGAGAACTCCTACAATGAGCAGTTCTTC	.	.	TRBJ2-1	TRBV9
CASSPGGSEAFF	TGTGCCAGCAGCCCGGGTGGCAGTGAAGCTTTCTTT	.	.	TRBJ1-1	TRBV7-9
CASSPYGATNEKLFF	TGTGCCAGCAGTCCTTACGGTGCAACTAATGAAAAACTGTTTTTT	.	.	TRBJ1-4	TRBV28
CASTLDGIQIPPYNEQFF	TGCGCCAGCACCTTGGATGGTATACAGATTCCCCCCTACAATGAGCAGTTCTTC	.	.	TRBJ2-1	TRBV5-1